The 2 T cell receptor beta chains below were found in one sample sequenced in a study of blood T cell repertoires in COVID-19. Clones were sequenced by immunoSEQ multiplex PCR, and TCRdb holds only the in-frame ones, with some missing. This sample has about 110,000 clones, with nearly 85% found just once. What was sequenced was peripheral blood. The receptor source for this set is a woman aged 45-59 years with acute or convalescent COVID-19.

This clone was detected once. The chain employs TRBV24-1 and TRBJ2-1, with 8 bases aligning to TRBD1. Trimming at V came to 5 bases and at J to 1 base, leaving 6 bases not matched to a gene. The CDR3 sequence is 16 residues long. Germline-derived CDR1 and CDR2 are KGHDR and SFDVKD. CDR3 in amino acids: CATSAPTGVSYNEQFF. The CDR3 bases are TGTGCCACCAGTGCGCCGACAGGGGTGTCCTACAATGAGCAGTTCTTC.

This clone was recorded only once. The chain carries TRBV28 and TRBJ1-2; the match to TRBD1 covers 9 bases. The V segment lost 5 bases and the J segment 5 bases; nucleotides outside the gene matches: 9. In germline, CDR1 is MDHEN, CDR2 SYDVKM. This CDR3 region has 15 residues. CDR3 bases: TGTGCCAGCAGTCTCGCCGGGACAGGGATATATGGCTACACCTTC. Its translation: CASSLAGTGIYGYTF.